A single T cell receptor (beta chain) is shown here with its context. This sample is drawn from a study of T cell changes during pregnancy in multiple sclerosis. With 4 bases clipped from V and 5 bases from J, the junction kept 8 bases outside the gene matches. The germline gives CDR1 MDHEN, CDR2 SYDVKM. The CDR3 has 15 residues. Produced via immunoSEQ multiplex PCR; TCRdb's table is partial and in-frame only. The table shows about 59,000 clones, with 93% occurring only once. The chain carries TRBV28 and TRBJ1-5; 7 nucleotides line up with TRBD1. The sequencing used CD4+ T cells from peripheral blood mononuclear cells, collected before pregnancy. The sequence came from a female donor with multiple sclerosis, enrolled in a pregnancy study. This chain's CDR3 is CASSSFDRVYQPQHF. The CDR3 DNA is TGTGCCAGCAGTTCATTCGACAGGGTGTATCAGCCCCAGCATTTT.